The 8 T cell receptor beta chains in this list originate from one sample, sequenced in a study of Ad26.COV2.S vaccination and SARS-CoV-2 variants. Some clones are missing from TCRdb's copy, which holds only in-frame ones; the method was immunoSEQ multiplex PCR. The data show fewer than 400,000 clones, with about nine tenths seen just once and 1.5% to 2% held by the top ten. Treatment meaning: some 19 received Ad26.COV2.S at low or high dose, single or two shots; roughly 5 received placebo; per-sample allocation not given. At day 63 after the first vaccine or placebo injection, samples were drawn. The sequencing used peripheral blood, collected in a trial of Ad26.COV2.S vaccine versus placebo. The receptors here all came from a person between 18 and 59 years old who received the Ad26.COV2.S COVID-19 vaccine or a placebo.

V gene TRBV19 combines with J gene TRBJ1-2; the D gene is possibly TRBD1 (6 bases). Looked up from germline, CDR1 is LNHDA and CDR2 is SQIVND (reference sequence). V dropped 6 bases and J dropped 8 bases, with 19 bases sitting between them. CDR3 length: 14 residues. CDR3 amino acids: CASRGTGRAGGYTF. The CDR3 nucleotides read TGTGCCAGTAGGGGAACAGGGCGCGCAGGAGGCTACACCTTC. Full variable domain (missing parts from reference TRBV19 and TRBJ1-2): DGGITQSPKYLFRKEGQNVTLSCEQNLNHDAMYWYRQDPGQGLRLIYYSQIVNDFQKGDIAEGYSVSREKKESFPLTVTSAQKNPTAFYLCASRGTGRAGGYTFGSGTRLTVV.

The CDR3 protein is CASSFRDRGHYGYTF. The CDR3, as DNA: TGTGCCAGCAGTTTTCGGGACAGGGGACACTATGGCTACACCTTC. The rearrangement links TRBV7-9 to TRBJ1-2, with 10 bases matching TRBD1. There are 15 residues in the CDR3. The germline V gene encodes CDR1 SEHNR and CDR2 FQNEAQ (reference sequence). V lost 6 bases to trimming and J lost 3 bases; unmatched junction nucleotides: 7.

The chain uses TRBV19 and TRBJ2-2; D tentatively fits TRBD1 or TRBD2 (5 bases each). CDR3 length: 15 residues. Trimming cost V 5 bases and J 2 bases, with 12 bases left between them. CDR1 is LNHDA and CDR2 is SQIVND in the germline V gene (reference sequence). The CDR3 sequence: CASSVPGPNTGELFF. The CDR3 region has the DNA TGTGCCAGTAGTGTACCGGGACCAAACACCGGGGAGCTGTTTTTT.

The chain uses TRBV24-1 and TRBJ2-1, with 8 bases that match TRBD2. The V gene's germline CDR1 is KGHDR and CDR2 SFDVKD. The CDR3 extends over 16 amino acids. V gave up 1 base and J gave up 7 bases; unmatched junction bases: 8. The CDR3 reads CATSDFRSGSRNEQFF. CDR3 in DNA: TGTGCCACCAGTGATTTCCGCAGCGGGAGTAGAAATGAGCAGTTCTTC.

The chain links TRBV30 to TRBJ2-5, with 7 bases identical to TRBD1. CDR3 size: 13 residues. Germline V gives CDR1 GTSNPN, CDR2 SVGIG (reference sequence). V lost 2 bases to trimming and J lost 7 bases; unmatched junction nucleotides: 7. CDR3 residues: CAWSRTGPGTQYF. The CDR3 DNA follows: TGTGCCTGGAGTAGGACAGGCCCGGGGACCCAGTACTTC.

The J gene is TRBJ1-5, the V gene TRBV19; D is unclear. The CDR3 has 17 residues. The germline V gene has CDR1 LNHDA and CDR2 SQIVND (reference sequence). The V gene lost 7 bases and the J gene lost 0 bases, with 19 bases spanning the gap. For the CDR3, the DNA is TGTGCCAGTAAGAAGGGCCCGACACTCTATAGCAATCAGCCCCAGCATTTT. This encodes CASKKGPTLYSNQPQHF.

The chain joins TRBV6-1 to TRBJ2-5; TRBD2 agrees at 10 bases. The germline CDR1 and CDR2 sequences are MNHNS and SASEGT. V lost 2 bases to trimming and J lost 5 bases; unmatched junction nucleotides: 5. The CDR3 totals 15 residues. The CDR3 region has the DNA TGTGCCAGCAGTGAAATAGCGGGAGGTTTGGAGACCCAGTACTTC. It encodes CASSEIAGGLETQYF.

This chain links TRBV10-3 with TRBJ1-5; 8 nucleotides align to TRBD1. The germline gives CDR1 ENHRY, CDR2 SYGVKD. V was clipped by 6 bases and J by 9 bases; unmatched bases: 13. There are 15 residues in the CDR3. CDR3 residues: CAISGDRGASMPQHF. CDR3 coding DNA: TGTGCCATCAGCGGAGACAGGGGTGCTAGTATGCCCCAGCATTTT.